This T cell receptor beta chain appears in the sequencing data of a study of spatial heterogeneity in lung cancer. Study-wide findings and caveats: Ubiquitous, expanded tumor-derived TCRs were more frequently observed in blood at resection than at follow-up.

TCRdb passed the 5' RACE reads through MiXCR, listing each CDR3 protein once. In the table there are 77,000 or so distinct CDR3 sequences, 15% to 25% of which are singletons. The CDR3 runs 15 residues. Per the germline V gene, CDR1 is SEHNR and CDR2 is FQNEAQ (reference sequence). With 5 bases clipped from V and 0 bases from J, the junction kept 4 bases outside the gene matches. This clonotype has just a few counts. Antigen specificity is unknown. As to time point: sample taken at primary tumor resection. Frozen PBMC, nontumor lung or tumor provided whole RNA, which was sequenced unsorted. Samples came from approximately 65 TRACERx patients with untreated early-stage lung cancer.

This TCR came from a male donor with early-stage non-small cell lung cancer. V usage is TRBV7-9 and J usage is TRBJ1-1, with 9 bases identical to TRBD1. This specimen was PBMCs, taken at surgery. This CDR3 is CASSPRDRVNTEAFF. CDR3 DNA: TGTGCCAGCAGCCCCCGGGACAGGGTGAACACTGAAGCTTTCTTT.